This T cell receptor (beta chain) comes out of a study of HIV-infected patients and healthy controls. Via MiXCR, TCRdb re-called the 5' RACE reads, giving one row per CDR3 protein. The sample lists about 64,000 distinct CDR3 sequences; roughly a fifth were seen once. The CDR3 runs to 14 residues. Germline V gene lookup returns CDR1 MNHEY and CDR2 SVGEGT. V gave up 2 bases and J gave up 7 bases; unmatched junction bases: 3. The sequencing sample was made of CD4+ T cells from blood. The V and J genes are TRBV6-2 or TRBV6-3 and TRBJ1-5, with 9 nucleotides matching TRBD1. The clonotype originates from a human donor in good health. Here the CDR3 reads CASSYGQGLQPQHF. The DNA of the CDR3 is TGTGCCAGCAGTTACGGACAGGGGTTACAGCCCCAGCATTTT.